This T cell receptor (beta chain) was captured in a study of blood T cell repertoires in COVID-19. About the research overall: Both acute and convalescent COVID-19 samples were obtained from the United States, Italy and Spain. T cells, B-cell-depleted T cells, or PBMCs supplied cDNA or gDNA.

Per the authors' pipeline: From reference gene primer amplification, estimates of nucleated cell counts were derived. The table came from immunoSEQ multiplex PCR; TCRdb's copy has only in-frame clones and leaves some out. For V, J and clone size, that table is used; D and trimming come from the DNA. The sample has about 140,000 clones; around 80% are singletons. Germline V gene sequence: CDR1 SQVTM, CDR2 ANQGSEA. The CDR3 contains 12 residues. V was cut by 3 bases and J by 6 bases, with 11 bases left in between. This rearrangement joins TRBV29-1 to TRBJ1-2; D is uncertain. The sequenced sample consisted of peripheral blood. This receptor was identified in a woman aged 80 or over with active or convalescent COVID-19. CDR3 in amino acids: CSVDGSDDGYTF. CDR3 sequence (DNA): TGCAGCGTTGACGGGTCAGATGATGGCTACACCTTC.